This record concerns one T cell receptor (beta chain) sequence. The target antigen is unknown. The data are from a study of Ad26.COV2.S vaccination and SARS-CoV-2 variants. Findings and limits, study-wide: It is possible that the TCR breadth and depth analyses underestimated the total T cell responses.

V shed 3 bases and J 4 bases; nucleotides not matched to a gene: 7. Germline CDR1 and CDR2: SGHTA and FQGNSA. The CDR3 contains 17 residues. The method was immunoSEQ multiplex PCR; TCRdb's version includes in-frame clones alone and lacks a portion of them. The profile shows a few hundred thousand clones, 90% of them singletons. Treatment noted: some 20 received Ad26.COV2.S at low or high dose, single or two shots; 5 received placebo; per-sample allocation not given. All samples were drawn on day 63, counting from the first vaccine or placebo injection. The individual, an adult aged 18-55 years, was a donor in Boston.

This chain uses TRBV7-2 with TRBJ2-2, with 11 bases lining up with TRBD2. This TCR came from a person between 18 and 65 years old who received the Ad26.COV2.S COVID-19 vaccine or a placebo. The material sequenced was peripheral blood, taken in a trial of Ad26.COV2.S vaccine versus placebo. The CDR3, as DNA: TGTGCCAGCAGCTTTTTAGCGGGAGGGCTTGGCACCGGGGAGCTGTTTTTT. Amino acids: CASSFLAGGLGTGELFF.